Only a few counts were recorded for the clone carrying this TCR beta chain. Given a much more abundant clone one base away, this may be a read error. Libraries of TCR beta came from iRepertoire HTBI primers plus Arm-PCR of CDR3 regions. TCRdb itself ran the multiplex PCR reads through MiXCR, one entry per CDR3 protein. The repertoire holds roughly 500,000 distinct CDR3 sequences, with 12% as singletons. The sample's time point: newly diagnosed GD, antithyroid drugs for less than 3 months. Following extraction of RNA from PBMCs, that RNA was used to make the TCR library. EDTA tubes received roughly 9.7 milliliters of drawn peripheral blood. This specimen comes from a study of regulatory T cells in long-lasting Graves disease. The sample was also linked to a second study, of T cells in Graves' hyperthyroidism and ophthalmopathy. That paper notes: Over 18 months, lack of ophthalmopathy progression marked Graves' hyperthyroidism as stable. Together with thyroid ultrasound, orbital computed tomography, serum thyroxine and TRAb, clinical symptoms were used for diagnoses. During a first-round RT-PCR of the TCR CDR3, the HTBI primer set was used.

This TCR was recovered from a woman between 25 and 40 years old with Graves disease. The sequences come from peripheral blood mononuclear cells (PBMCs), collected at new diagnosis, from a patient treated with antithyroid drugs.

In DNA form, the CDR3 reads TGTGCCAGCAGCCGGAACAGGCTACAGCCCCAGCATTTT. Its translation is CASSRNRLQPQHF. The chain is built from TRBV11-2 and TRBJ1-5; D may be TRBD1 (5 bases). Germline V gives CDR1 SGHAT, CDR2 FQNNGV. The germline V and J ends were trimmed by 5 bases and 7 bases, with 12 bases remaining between them. This CDR3 spans 13 amino acids.